This T cell receptor beta chain was obtained from a study of molecular identifiers for immune sequencing clone quantification. Study-level findings and limits: Researchers reportedly could pick up spiked Jurkat TCR RNA from one cell mixed into one million naive cells. Clone sizes could be underestimated for highly expanded clones when identical TCR molecules share a barcode.

Between the trimmed V and J ends, which lost 8 bases and 5 bases, there was a span of 18 bases. There are 14 residues in the CDR3. Via MiXCR, TCRdb re-called the PCR reads, giving one row per CDR3 protein. The data show over 90,000 distinct CDR3 sequences, about 35% seen once. This clonotype has ten or more counts. Antigen unknown. Naive CD8 T cells, phenotype CD8+CD4-CCR7+CD45RA+, were sorted. Material: naive CD8+ T cells from blood, with Jurkat cell RNA spiked in. This sample's subset: FACS-sorted CD8+CD4-CCR7+CD45RA+ naive T cells. The sequence was obtained from a human donor in good health. Some libraries in this study had Jurkat cell RNA spiked in. The chain links TRBV12-3 or TRBV12-4 to TRBJ2-5, with D tentatively TRBD1 or TRBD2 (5 bases each). The CDR3 DNA reads as TGTGCCAGCGGGACGGGGCCCGCCGCTGAGACCCAGTACTTC. Amino acid sequence: CASGTGPAAETQYF.